This is a list of T cell receptor beta chains from one sample in a study of vaccination and CD4 T cells after COVID-19. No antigen is known for these receptors. Each CDR3 protein gets one entry after TCRdb re-called the PCR reads with MiXCR. The sample has about 14,000 distinct CDR3 sequences, just under 35% seen once; the top ten hold about an eighth. Sequences were obtained from CD4+ T cells from blood, cultured in vitro. These receptors all come from a human donor who had recovered from COVID-19. The CDR3 runs from the conserved cysteine through the conserved F or W. The order of the fields is J gene, D gene, clone size, CDR3 length, V gene, CDR3 protein, CDR3 DNA. A D gene is named only where the DNA matches it firmly. Size tells how often a clone was seen (once, few, many) or the class of an expanded clone, and some rows leave it out.

J: TRBJ2-7; D: TRBD2; size: .; length: 13; V: TRBV20-1; CDR3: CSARRAGAGEQYF; DNA: TGCAGTGCTAGGCGAGCGGGAGCGGGCGAGCAGTACTTC
J: TRBJ2-5; D: .; size: few; length: 15; V: TRBV7-2; CDR3: CASSFQGPGVETQYF; DNA: TGTGCCAGCAGCTTTCAGGGACCCGGAGTGGAGACCCAGTACTTC
J: TRBJ2-5; D: .; size: few; length: 12; V: TRBV2; CDR3: CASDTFRETQYF; DNA: TGTGCCAGTGACACGTTTCGGGAGACCCAGTACTTC
J: TRBJ2-3; D: .; size: .; length: 11; V: TRBV7-2; CDR3: CASSVLDTQYF; DNA: TGTGCCAGCAGCGTATTGGATACGCAGTATTTT
J: TRBJ2-2; D: .; size: .; length: 17; V: TRBV4-1; CDR3: CASSHPLGEWDTGELFF; DNA: TGCGCCAGCAGCCACCCCCTGGGGGAGTGGGACACCGGGGAGCTGTTTTTT
J: TRBJ2-4; D: .; size: .; length: 14; V: TRBV18; CDR3: CASAPTAGKNIQYF; DNA: TGTGCCAGCGCGCCGACCGCGGGCAAAAACATTCAGTACTTC
J: TRBJ2-6; D: .; size: .; length: 15; V: TRBV5-6; CDR3: CASSEPLSGANVLTF; DNA: TGTGCCAGCAGCGAACCCCTCTCTGGGGCCAACGTCCTGACTTTC
J: TRBJ2-3; D: TRBD2; size: .; length: 15; V: TRBV6-4; CDR3: CASSRLAGNTDTQYF; DNA: TGTGCCAGCTCGAGGCTAGCGGGGAACACAGATACGCAGTATTTT
J: TRBJ2-2; D: .; size: few; length: 14; V: TRBV12-3/TRBV12-4; CDR3: CASTFSLAPGELFF; DNA: TGTGCCAGCACTTTTTCACTGGCCCCCGGGGAGCTGTTTTTT
J: TRBJ2-7; D: TRBD2; size: .; length: 16; V: TRBV7-9; CDR3: CASSSLAGGGSYEQYF; DNA: TGTGCCAGCAGCTCGCTAGCGGGAGGTGGGTCCTACGAGCAGTACTTC
J: TRBJ2-1; D: TRBD2; size: .; length: 14; V: TRBV7-2; CDR3: CASSFRTSNNEQFF; DNA: TGTGCCAGCAGCTTCCGGACTAGCAACAATGAGCAGTTCTTC
J: TRBJ2-5; D: TRBD2; size: .; length: 15; V: TRBV11-2; CDR3: CASSPGLAGGETQYF; DNA: TGTGCCAGCAGCCCCGGACTAGCGGGAGGGGAGACCCAGTACTTC
J: TRBJ2-5; D: .; size: .; length: 14; V: TRBV24-1; CDR3: CATIGYQGGETQYF; DNA: TGTGCCACCATCGGCTATCAGGGGGGGGAGACCCAGTACTTC
J: TRBJ2-1; D: TRBD2; size: .; length: 16; V: TRBV6-5; CDR3: CASSSSGRSSYNEQFF; DNA: TGTGCCAGCAGTTCCAGCGGGAGAAGTTCCTACAATGAGCAGTTCTTC
J: TRBJ1-2; D: .; size: .; length: 13; V: TRBV9; CDR3: CASSVDASYGYTF; DNA: TGTGCCAGCAGCGTAGACGCGAGCTATGGCTACACCTTC
J: TRBJ2-7; D: TRBD2; size: .; length: 15; V: TRBV10-3; CDR3: CAISEGTSGSYEQYF; DNA: TGTGCCATCAGTGAAGGGACTAGCGGGAGCTACGAGCAGTACTTC
J: TRBJ2-4; D: .; size: few; length: 15; V: TRBV21-1; CDR3: CASTWGQATDNIQYF; DNA: TGTGCCAGCACCTGGGGACAGGCGACTGATAACATTCAGTACTTC
J: TRBJ2-3; D: .; size: once; length: 14; V: TRBV28; CDR3: CASSPGFSADTQYF; DNA: TGTGCCAGCAGCCCTGGATTTAGCGCAGATACGCAGTATTTT
J: TRBJ1-1; D: TRBD1; size: medium-sized; length: 14; V: TRBV19; CDR3: CASSRGQGTAEAFF; DNA: TGTGCCAGTAGTAGGGGACAGGGTACTGCTGAAGCTTTCTTT
J: TRBJ1-1; D: .; size: few; length: 13; V: TRBV11-3; CDR3: CASSADGGTEAFF; DNA: TGTGCCAGCAGCGCAGACGGGGGAACTGAAGCTTTCTTT
J: TRBJ2-7; D: TRBD2; size: .; length: 17; V: TRBV7-8; CDR3: CASSNGLAGGPRYEQYF; DNA: TGTGCCAGCAGCAACGGACTAGCGGGAGGGCCCAGGTACGAGCAGTACTTC
J: TRBJ2-1; D: .; size: .; length: 15; V: TRBV7-7; CDR3: CASSLSRGHYNEQFF; DNA: TGTGCCAGCAGCTTGTCACGGGGCCACTACAATGAGCAGTTCTTC
J: TRBJ2-3; D: .; size: .; length: 14; V: TRBV29-1; CDR3: CSVENSAPTDTQYF; DNA: TGCAGCGTTGAAAATAGTGCCCCCACAGATACGCAGTATTTT
J: TRBJ1-1; D: .; size: few; length: 14; V: TRBV18; CDR3: CASSPSQGNTEAFF; DNA: TGTGCCAGCTCACCATCCCAGGGGAACACTGAAGCTTTCTTT
J: TRBJ1-6; D: TRBD1; size: few; length: 16; V: TRBV25-1; CDR3: CASSDLTGMGNSPLHF; DNA: TGTGCCAGCAGTGATCTGACAGGGATGGGAAATTCACCCCTCCACTTT
J: TRBJ2-3; D: .; size: few; length: 13; V: TRBV20-1; CDR3: CSAFWGAGDTQYF; DNA: TGCAGTGCATTTTGGGGGGCCGGAGATACGCAGTATTTT
J: TRBJ1-6; D: .; size: few; length: 15; V: TRBV5-6; CDR3: CASSLGPTRFSPLHF; DNA: TGTGCCAGCAGCTTGGGCCCTACCAGGTTCTCACCCCTCCACTTT
J: TRBJ1-1; D: .; size: .; length: 13; V: TRBV2; CDR3: CASSGESDTEAFF; DNA: TGTGCCAGCAGTGGAGAGAGCGACACTGAAGCTTTCTTT
J: TRBJ1-3; D: .; size: .; length: 15; V: TRBV5-5; CDR3: CASSQDPNSGNTIYF; DNA: TGTGCCAGCAGCCAAGATCCCAACTCTGGAAACACCATATATTTT
J: TRBJ1-1; D: .; size: .; length: 13; V: TRBV7-9; CDR3: CASSLTGNTEAFF; DNA: TGTGCCAGCAGCCTTACTGGGAACACTGAAGCTTTCTTT
J: TRBJ2-3; D: TRBD2; size: .; length: 14; V: TRBV30; CDR3: CAWRERGYTDTQYF; DNA: TGTGCCTGGAGAGAGCGGGGGTACACAGATACGCAGTATTTT
J: TRBJ1-4; D: TRBD1; size: .; length: 16; V: TRBV4-2; CDR3: CASSQSAGGANEKLFF; DNA: TGTGCCAGCAGCCAATCGGCAGGGGGCGCGAATGAAAAACTGTTTTTT
J: TRBJ2-1; D: TRBD2; size: .; length: 15; V: TRBV7-9; CDR3: CASSLELAGHNEQFF; DNA: TGTGCCAGCAGCTTAGAACTAGCGGGGCACAATGAGCAGTTCTTC
J: TRBJ2-1; D: .; size: few; length: 13; V: TRBV7-8; CDR3: CASSLVGDNEQFF; DNA: TGTGCCAGCAGCTTAGTCGGTGATAATGAGCAGTTCTTC
J: TRBJ2-7; D: .; size: .; length: 14; V: TRBV7-9; CDR3: CASSLQGGIGEQYF; DNA: TGTGCCAGCAGCTTGCAGGGTGGAATCGGGGAGCAGTACTTC
J: TRBJ2-1; D: TRBD2; size: .; length: 17; V: TRBV10-3; CDR3: CAISDGLAGGGYNEQFF; DNA: TGTGCCATCAGTGACGGACTAGCGGGAGGGGGCTACAATGAGCAGTTCTTC
J: TRBJ2-3; D: .; size: few; length: 12; V: TRBV7-2; CDR3: CASSFVADTQYF; DNA: TGTGCCAGCAGCTTTGTCGCAGATACGCAGTATTTT
J: TRBJ1-5; D: .; size: few; length: 16; V: TRBV28; CDR3: CASSFGVRGHNQPQHF; DNA: TGTGCCAGCAGTTTTGGGGTCAGGGGACATAATCAGCCCCAGCATTTT
J: TRBJ2-7; D: .; size: .; length: 14; V: TRBV2; CDR3: CASKGVGGGYEQYF; DNA: TGTGCCAGCAAGGGGGTTGGAGGGGGCTACGAGCAGTACTTC
J: TRBJ2-1; D: TRBD2; size: .; length: 15; V: TRBV9; CDR3: CASSVTPGTSDEQFF; DNA: TGTGCCAGCAGCGTTACCCCAGGGACTAGCGATGAGCAGTTCTTC
J: TRBJ2-1; D: .; size: few; length: 14; V: TRBV7-9; CDR3: CASSGTGLYNEQFF; DNA: TGTGCCAGCAGCGGCACCGGACTATACAATGAGCAGTTCTTC
J: TRBJ2-1; D: .; size: few; length: 15; V: TRBV5-1; CDR3: CASSPTPASENEQFF; DNA: TGCGCCAGCAGCCCGACCCCGGCTAGCGAGAATGAGCAGTTCTTC
J: TRBJ2-4; D: TRBD2; size: .; length: 19; V: TRBV20-1; CDR3: CSARETSGGYDGSSNIQYF; DNA: TGCAGTGCTAGAGAAACATCGGGAGGGTATGATGGTTCAAGCAACATTCAGTACTTC
J: TRBJ1-5; D: .; size: .; length: 13; V: TRBV20-1; CDR3: CSGRTATNQPQHF; DNA: TGCAGTGGAAGAACGGCGACCAATCAGCCCCAGCATTTT
J: TRBJ1-3; D: .; size: .; length: 15; V: TRBV2; CDR3: CASSGSPHSGNTIYF; DNA: TGTGCCAGCAGCGGCAGCCCGCACTCTGGAAACACCATATATTTT
J: TRBJ2-7; D: .; size: .; length: 12; V: TRBV20-1; CDR3: CSARVGGQGQYF; DNA: TGCAGTGCTAGAGTTGGTGGGCAGGGGCAGTACTTC
J: TRBJ2-7; D: .; size: .; length: 14; V: TRBV14; CDR3: CASSRGPTGYEQYF; DNA: TGTGCCAGCAGCCGAGGACCGACCGGCTACGAGCAGTACTTC
J: TRBJ1-5; D: .; size: few; length: 12; V: TRBV19; CDR3: CASSLFNQPQHF; DNA: TGTGCCAGTAGCCTATTTAATCAGCCCCAGCATTTT
J: TRBJ2-1; D: TRBD1; size: .; length: 15; V: TRBV7-7; CDR3: CASSPTTDRANEQFF; DNA: TGTGCTAGCAGCCCCACAACGGACAGGGCGAATGAGCAGTTCTTC
J: TRBJ2-3; D: TRBD2; size: .; length: 18; V: TRBV28; CDR3: CASSFLYSSSGRSDTQYF; DNA: TGTGCCAGCAGTTTTTTATATTCCTCTAGCGGGAGGTCAGATACGCAGTATTTT